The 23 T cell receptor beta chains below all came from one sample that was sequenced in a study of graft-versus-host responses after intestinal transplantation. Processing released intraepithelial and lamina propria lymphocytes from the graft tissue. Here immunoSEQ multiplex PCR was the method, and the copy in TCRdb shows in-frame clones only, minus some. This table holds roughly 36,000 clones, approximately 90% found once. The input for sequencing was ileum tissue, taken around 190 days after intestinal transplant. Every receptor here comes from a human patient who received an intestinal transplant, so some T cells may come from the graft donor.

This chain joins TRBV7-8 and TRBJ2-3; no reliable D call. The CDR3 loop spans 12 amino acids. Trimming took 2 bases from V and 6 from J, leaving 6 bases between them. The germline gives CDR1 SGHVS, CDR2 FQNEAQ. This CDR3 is CASSLLSDTQYF. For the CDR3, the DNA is TGTGCCAGCAGCTTACTCTCGGATACGCAGTATTTT.

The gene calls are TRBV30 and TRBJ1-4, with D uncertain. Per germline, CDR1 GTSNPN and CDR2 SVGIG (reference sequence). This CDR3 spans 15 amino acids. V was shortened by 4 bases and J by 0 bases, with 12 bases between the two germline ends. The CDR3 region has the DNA TGTGCCTGGACCCACGGTTCCGCAACTAATGAAAAACTGTTTTTT. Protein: CAWTHGSATNEKLFF.

Here the CDR3 reads CASSSTSQETQYF. The DNA for the CDR3 is TGCGCCAGCAGTTCGACTAGTCAAGAGACCCAGTACTTC. The rearrangement uses TRBV10-2 and TRBJ2-5; D perhaps matches TRBD2 (6 bases). This CDR3 has 13 residues. Germline V lookup: CDR1 WSHSY, CDR2 SAAADI. V was shortened by 5 bases and J by 2 bases, with 9 bases between the two germline ends.

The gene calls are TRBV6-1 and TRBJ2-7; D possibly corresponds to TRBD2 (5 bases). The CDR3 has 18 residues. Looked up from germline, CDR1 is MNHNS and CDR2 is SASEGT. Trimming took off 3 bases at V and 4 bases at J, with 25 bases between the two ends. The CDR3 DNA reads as TGTGCCAGCAGTGATTTCTATATAGGACGCACCTCGGGGTACGAGCAGTACTTC. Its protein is CASSDFYIGRTSGYEQYF.

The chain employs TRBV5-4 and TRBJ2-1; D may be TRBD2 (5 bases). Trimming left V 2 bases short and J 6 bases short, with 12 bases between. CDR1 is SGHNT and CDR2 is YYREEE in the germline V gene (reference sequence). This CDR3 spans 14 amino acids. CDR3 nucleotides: TGTGCCAGCAGCTTAGGTGGGAGAGGCAATGAGCAGTTCTTC. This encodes CASSLGGRGNEQFF. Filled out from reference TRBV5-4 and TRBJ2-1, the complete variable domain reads ETGVTQSPTHLIKTRGQQVTLRCSSQSGHNTVSWYQQALGQGPQFIFQYYREEENGRGNFPPRFSGLQFPNYSSELNVNALELDDSALYLCASSLGGRGNEQFFGPGTRLTVL.

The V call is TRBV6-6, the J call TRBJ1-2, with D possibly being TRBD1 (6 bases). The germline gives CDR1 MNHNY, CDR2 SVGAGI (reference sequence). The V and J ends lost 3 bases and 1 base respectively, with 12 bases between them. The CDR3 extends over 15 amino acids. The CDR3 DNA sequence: TGTGCCAGCAGTTATACAGGGATGAATAACTATGGCTACACCTTC. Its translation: CASSYTGMNNYGYTF.

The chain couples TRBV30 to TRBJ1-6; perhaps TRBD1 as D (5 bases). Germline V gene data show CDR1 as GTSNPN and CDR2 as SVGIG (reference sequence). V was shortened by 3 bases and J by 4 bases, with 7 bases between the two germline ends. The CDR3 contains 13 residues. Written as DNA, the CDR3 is TGTGCCTGGAGGACAGCGTATAATTCACCCCTCCACTTT. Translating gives CAWRTAYNSPLHF.

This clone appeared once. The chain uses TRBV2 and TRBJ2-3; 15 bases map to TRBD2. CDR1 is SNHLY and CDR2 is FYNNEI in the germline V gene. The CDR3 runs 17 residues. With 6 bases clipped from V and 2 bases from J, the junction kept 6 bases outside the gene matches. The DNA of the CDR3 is TGTGCCAGCAGATGGACTAGCGGGGGGGTATACACAGATACGCAGTATTTT. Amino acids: CASRWTSGGVYTDTQYF. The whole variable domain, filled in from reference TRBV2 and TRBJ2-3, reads EPEVTQTPSHQVTQMGQEVILRCVPISNHLYFYWYRQILGQKVEFLVSFYNNEISEKSEIFDDQFSVERPDGSNFTLKIRSTKLEDSAMYFCASRWTSGGVYTDTQYFGPGTRLTVL.

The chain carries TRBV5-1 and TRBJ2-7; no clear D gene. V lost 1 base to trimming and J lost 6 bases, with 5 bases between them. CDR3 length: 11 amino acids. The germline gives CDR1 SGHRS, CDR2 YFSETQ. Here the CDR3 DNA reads TGCGCCAGCAGCTTGTATAGCGAGCAGTACTTC. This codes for CASSLYSEQYF.

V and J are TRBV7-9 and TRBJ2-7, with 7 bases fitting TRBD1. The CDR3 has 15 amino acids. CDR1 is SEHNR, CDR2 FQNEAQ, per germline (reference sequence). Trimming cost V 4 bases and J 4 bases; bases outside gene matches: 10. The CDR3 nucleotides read TGTGCCAGCAGCTACGTAGAGGACAGGTTTTACGAGCAGTACTTC. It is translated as CASSYVEDRFYEQYF.

The CDR3: CATNLNTEAFF. CDR3 DNA: TGTGCCACTAATTTGAACACTGAAGCTTTCTTT. V usage is TRBV2 and J usage is TRBJ1-1; D unclear. V gave up 10 bases and J gave up 0 bases, with 6 bases separating them. CDR3 length: 11 amino acids. The germline V gene encodes CDR1 SNHLY and CDR2 FYNNEI.

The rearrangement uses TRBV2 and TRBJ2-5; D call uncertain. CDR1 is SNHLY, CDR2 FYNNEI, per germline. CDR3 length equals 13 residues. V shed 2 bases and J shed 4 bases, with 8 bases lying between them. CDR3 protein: CASSETPRETQYF. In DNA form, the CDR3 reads TGTGCCAGCAGTGAAACTCCTCGAGAGACCCAGTACTTC.

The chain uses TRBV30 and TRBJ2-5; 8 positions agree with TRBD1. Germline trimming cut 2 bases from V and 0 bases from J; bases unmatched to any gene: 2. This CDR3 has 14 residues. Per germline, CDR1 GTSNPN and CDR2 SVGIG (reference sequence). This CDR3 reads CAWSSTGDQETQYF. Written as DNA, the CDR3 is TGTGCCTGGAGTTCGACAGGGGACCAAGAGACCCAGTACTTC.

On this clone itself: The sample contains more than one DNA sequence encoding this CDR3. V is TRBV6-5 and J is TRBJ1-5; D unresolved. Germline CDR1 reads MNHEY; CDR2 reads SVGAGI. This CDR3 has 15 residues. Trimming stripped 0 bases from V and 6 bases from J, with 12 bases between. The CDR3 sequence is CASSYSGREGQPQHF. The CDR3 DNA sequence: TGTGCCAGCAGTTACTCAGGGAGGGAGGGTCAGCCCCAGCATTTT.

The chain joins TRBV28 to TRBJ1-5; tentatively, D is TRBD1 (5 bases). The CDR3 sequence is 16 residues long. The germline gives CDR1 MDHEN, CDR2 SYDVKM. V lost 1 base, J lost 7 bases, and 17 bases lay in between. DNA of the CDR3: TGTGCCAGCAGTTTATTAGCAGGGTCCGAAGGCCAGCCCCAGCATTTT. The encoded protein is CASSLLAGSEGQPQHF. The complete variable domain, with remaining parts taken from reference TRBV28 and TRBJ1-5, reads DVKVTQSSRYLVKRTGEKVFLECVQDMDHENMFWYRQDPGLGLRLIYFSYDVKMKEKGDIPEGYSVSREKKERFSLILESASTNQTSMYLCASSLLAGSEGQPQHFGDGTRLSIL.

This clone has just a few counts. The CDR3 region has the DNA TGCGCCAGCAGCCAAGATACTCTTTACAATGAGCAGTTCTTC. This codes for CASSQDTLYNEQFF. The V gene is TRBV4-1, the J gene TRBJ2-1; D is ambiguous. V shed 0 bases and J shed 4 bases, with 7 bases lying between them. Germline assignment: CDR1 MGHRA and CDR2 YSYEKL. The CDR3 length is 14 residues.

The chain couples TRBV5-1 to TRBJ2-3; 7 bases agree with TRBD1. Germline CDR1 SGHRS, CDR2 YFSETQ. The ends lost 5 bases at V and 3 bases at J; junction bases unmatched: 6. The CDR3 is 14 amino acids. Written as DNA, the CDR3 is TGCGCCAGCAGTAGGGGGACAGCTACAGATACGCAGTATTTT. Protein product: CASSRGTATDTQYF.

The CDR3 here is CASSTQANNQPQHF. The CDR3 region has the DNA TGTGCCAGCAGCACACAAGCAAACAATCAGCCCCAGCATTTT. The chain links TRBV7-2 to TRBJ1-5; D is ambiguous. Trimming removed 5 bases at V and 3 bases at J, with 11 bases between. CDR1 is SGHTA, CDR2 FQGNSA, per germline. The length of the CDR3 is 14 residues.

The CDR3 region has the DNA TGCGCCAGCAGCCCGACAACGAACACCGGGGAGCTGTTTTTT. This gives the protein CASSPTTNTGELFF. This rearrangement joins TRBV5-1 to TRBJ2-2, with no clear D. From germline, CDR1 is SGHRS and CDR2 YFSETQ. The V end lost 4 bases, the J end lost 0 bases, and 7 bases lay between the germline ends. CDR3 length: 14 residues.

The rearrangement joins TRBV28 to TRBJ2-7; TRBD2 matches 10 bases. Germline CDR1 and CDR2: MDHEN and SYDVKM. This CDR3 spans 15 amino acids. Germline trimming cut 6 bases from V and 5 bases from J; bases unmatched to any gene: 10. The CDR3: CASRAPGLAFHEQYF. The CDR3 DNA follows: TGTGCCAGCAGGGCACCGGGACTAGCGTTCCACGAGCAGTACTTC.

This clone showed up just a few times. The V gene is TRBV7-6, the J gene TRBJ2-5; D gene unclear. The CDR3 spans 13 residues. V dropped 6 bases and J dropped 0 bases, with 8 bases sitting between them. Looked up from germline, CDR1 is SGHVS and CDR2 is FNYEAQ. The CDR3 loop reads CASRGAYQETQYF. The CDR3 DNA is TGTGCCAGCAGAGGAGCGTACCAAGAGACCCAGTACTTC.

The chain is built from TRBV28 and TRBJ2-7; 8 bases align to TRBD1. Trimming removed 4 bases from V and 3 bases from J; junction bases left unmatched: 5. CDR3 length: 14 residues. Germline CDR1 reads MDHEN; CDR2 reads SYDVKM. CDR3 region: CASSSGTGHYEQYF. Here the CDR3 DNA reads TGTGCCAGCAGTTCCGGGACAGGCCACTACGAGCAGTACTTC. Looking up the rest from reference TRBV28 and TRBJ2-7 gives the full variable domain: DVKVTQSSRYLVKRTGEKVFLECVQDMDHENMFWYRQDPGLGLRLIYFSYDVKMKEKGDIPEGYSVSREKKERFSLILESASTNQTSMYLCASSSGTGHYEQYFGPGTRLTVT.

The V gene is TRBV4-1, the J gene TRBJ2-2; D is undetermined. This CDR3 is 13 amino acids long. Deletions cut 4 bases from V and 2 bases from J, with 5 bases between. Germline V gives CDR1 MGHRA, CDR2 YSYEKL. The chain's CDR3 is CASSLFNTGELFF. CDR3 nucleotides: TGCGCCAGCAGCCTCTTCAACACCGGGGAGCTGTTTTTT.